The 9 T cell receptor beta chains in this list originate from one sample, sequenced in a study of CD8 T cells in ankylosing spondylitis. The antigens of these receptors remain unknown. Study-wide results and caveats: About 8 highly homologous variants made up a TCR beta motif, and this motif appeared characteristic of ankylosing spondylitis blood.

TCRdb re-analysed the 5' RACE reads in MiXCR, keeping a single row per CDR3 protein. The sample has over 600,000 distinct CDR3 sequences, 19% seen once. Input material: blood, either unsorted or a sorted T cell fraction (not recorded which). Receptors were obtained from a male donor with ankylosing spondylitis.

The genes are TRBV2 and TRBJ2-3; D tentatively fits TRBD1 or TRBD2 (6 bases each). CDR3 length: 15 amino acids. Germline assignment: CDR1 SNHLY and CDR2 FYNNEI. Trimming pared 2 bases from V and 0 bases from J, leaving 9 bases between. CDR3 nucleotide sequence: TGTGCCAGCAGTGAATGGGGGGCCAGCACAGATACGCAGTATTTT. Amino acid sequence: CASSEWGASTDTQYF.

The chain uses TRBV6-1 and TRBJ2-1; D may correspond to TRBD1 or TRBD2 (5 bases each). V was pared by 7 bases and J by 7 bases, with 20 bases between. The CDR3 is 15 amino acids. Germline CDR1 MNHNS, CDR2 SASEGT. The DNA for the CDR3 is TGTGCCAGCAATGGGGACCCTGTTTTACGGAATGAGCAGTTCTTC. Protein: CASNGDPVLRNEQFF.

The sample holds a few counts of this clonotype. The genes are TRBV5-1 and TRBJ1-1, with D unresolved. V was pared by 0 bases and J by 2 bases, with 11 bases between. The germline gives CDR1 SGHRS, CDR2 YFSETQ. The CDR3 covers 15 residues. CDR3: CASSLDGPRNTEAFF. Here the CDR3 DNA reads TGCGCCAGCAGCTTGGATGGCCCTAGAAACACTGAAGCTTTCTTT.

The chain links TRBV28 to TRBJ2-3; the match to TRBD1 covers 7 bases. With 8 bases clipped from V and 3 bases from J, the junction kept 11 bases outside the gene matches. This CDR3 has 15 residues. Germline V gene data show CDR1 as MDHEN and CDR2 as SYDVKM. CDR3 sequence: CASRSRGRATDTQYF. The CDR3 DNA reads TGTGCCAGCCGGAGCAGGGGGAGAGCGACAGATACGCAGTATTTT.

The chain recombines TRBV24-1 with TRBJ2-4; 12 nucleotides match TRBD1. The CDR3 covers 15 residues. V dropped 7 bases and J dropped 8; count of bases not matched to a gene: 8. Germline V gene data show CDR1 as KGHDR and CDR2 as SFDVKD. The CDR3 DNA sequence: TGTGCCACCAGCCCGGGACAGGGGGCGGGGGACATTCAGTACTTC. Residues: CATSPGQGAGDIQYF.

The rearrangement uses TRBV5-6 and TRBJ1-4, with 10 positions matching TRBD1. Germline V lookup: CDR1 SGHDT, CDR2 YYEEEE. This CDR3 is 16 amino acids long. Losses at the gene ends were 4 bases for V and 8 bases for J; bases not matched to a gene: 11. Here the CDR3 DNA reads TGTGCCAGCAGCCCTAACGCGGGACAGGGGCGAGAAAAACTGTTTTTT. As protein: CASSPNAGQGREKLFF.

A single count supports this clonotype. The gene calls are TRBV9 and TRBJ1-2, with D uncertain. This CDR3 has 15 residues. From germline, CDR1 is SGDLS and CDR2 YYNGEE. V was pared by 4 bases and J by 8 bases, with 21 bases between. Here the CDR3 DNA reads TGTGCCAGCAGCTCTACCGTGGGCCGAAGTCGGGGCTACACCTTC. Its protein product is CASSSTVGRSRGYTF.

The V gene is TRBV3-1, the J gene TRBJ1-6, with D tentatively TRBD1 (5 bases). The length of the CDR3 is 14 residues. CDR1 is LGHDT and CDR2 is YNNKEL in the germline V gene (reference sequence). Trimming removed 3 bases from V and 9 bases from J, with 12 bases in between. The CDR3 region has the DNA TGTGCCAGCAGCCATGGTCAGGGTTCTTCACCCCTCCACTTT. Protein sequence: CASSHGQGSSPLHF.

The J gene is TRBJ1-6, the V gene TRBV27; D unresolved. The CDR3 has 16 residues. Trimming pared 3 bases from V and 1 base from J, leaving 10 bases between. Germline V gene lookup returns CDR1 MNHEY and CDR2 SMNVEV (reference sequence). The CDR3 region is CASSLMWDSYNSPLHF. The CDR3 nucleotides read TGTGCCAGCAGTTTGATGTGGGATTCCTATAATTCACCCCTCCACTTT.